Below are 20 T cell receptor beta chains sequenced from a single sample in a study of blood T cells in healthy people across ages (dated by TCRdb to about 2015). The library was made by 5' RACE. The instrument was an Illumina HiSeq 2500. A second PCR of 7 to 11 cycles was run with a J-beta primer mix and a sample-barcoded 5' primer. TCRdb handled the public reads itself, with Q25 trimming in fastp and clone calling in MiXCR, and kept productive beta chains. All rows with the same CDR3 protein become a single entry with the most common DNA and genes. This sample has hundreds of thousands of distinct CDR3 sequences in its table, and 20% to 25% of those were observed once. The ten top clones hold more than 3% of the sample. Sample: blood. The receptors here all came from a man between 70 and 80 years old in good health.

V usage is TRBV27 and J usage is TRBJ1-6; 8 nucleotides line up with TRBD1. The V and J ends lost 5 bases and 10 bases, in that order; junction bases with no gene match: 4. This CDR3 has 13 amino acids. CDR1 and CDR2 (germline): MNHEY, SMNVEV (reference sequence). CDR3 in amino acids: CASSVQGGSPLHF. CDR3 DNA: TGTGCCAGCAGTGTACAGGGGGGATCACCCCTCCACTTT.

The chain is built from TRBV6-6 and TRBJ1-3; a weak D match, TRBD1 (5 bases). In germline, CDR1 is MNHNY, CDR2 SVGAGI (reference sequence). The CDR3 spans 14 residues. Trimming left V 2 bases short and J 4 bases short, with 9 bases between. The chain's CDR3 is CASSYTREGNTIYF. CDR3 sequence (DNA): TGTGCCAGCAGTTACACCAGGGAGGGAAACACCATATATTTT.

This rearrangement joins TRBV6-2 or TRBV6-3 to TRBJ2-7; the match to TRBD2 covers 10 bases. After removal of 4 bases from V and 5 bases from J, the junction contained 8 bases not matched to a gene. Germline lookup yields CDR1 MNHEY and CDR2 SVGEGT. The CDR3 covers 15 residues. CDR3 DNA sequence: TGTGCCAGCAGTTCCGCACCTAGCGGGAGTAACGAGCAGTACGTC. Translated, it gives CASSSAPSGSNEQYV.

This clonotype has more than one count but fewer than ten. This rearrangement joins TRBV6-5 to TRBJ1-2, with D unclear. Germline assignment: CDR1 MNHEY and CDR2 SVGAGI. This CDR3 contains 13 residues. The germline V and J ends were trimmed by 2 bases and 4 bases, with 8 bases remaining between them. DNA of the CDR3: TGTGCCAGCAGTTACGCAGGAAGCTATGGCTACACCTTC. It specifies CASSYAGSYGYTF.

There are a few counts of this clonotype. The gene calls are TRBV12-3 or TRBV12-4 and TRBJ2-1; 11 bases are a match to TRBD2. This CDR3 is built from 17 residues. With V trimmed by 4 bases and J by 6 bases, 11 bases remained unmatched. CDR3 nucleotide sequence: TGTGCCAGCAGTTCATCCTCCAATAGCGGGAGGGCCAATGAGCAGTTCTTC. Protein product: CASSSSSNSGRANEQFF.

This CDR3 is CASSLEVPGDGANVLTF. The CDR3 coding sequence is TGTGCCAGCAGCTTAGAAGTCCCAGGGGACGGGGCCAACGTCCTGACTTTC. V and J are TRBV7-9 and TRBJ2-6; weak D call: TRBD1 (6 bases). CDR1 SEHNR and CDR2 FQNEAQ come from the germline V gene (reference sequence). Trimming took off 1 base at V and 4 bases at J, with 14 bases between the two ends. This CDR3 has 17 amino acids.

The chain is built from TRBV20-1 and TRBJ2-5; D is ambiguous. Germline V gene sequence: CDR1 DFQATT, CDR2 SNEGSKA (reference sequence). The CDR3 totals 15 residues. Trimming pared 3 bases from V and 0 bases from J, leaving 14 bases between. The CDR3 is CSASSESPYQETQYF. CDR3 coding DNA: TGCAGTGCTAGTTCGGAGTCCCCCTACCAAGAGACCCAGTACTTC.

The V gene is TRBV20-1, the J gene TRBJ2-3, with D possibly TRBD1 on 6 matching bases. Germline CDR1 is DFQATT and CDR2 is SNEGSKA (reference sequence). The CDR3 covers 15 residues. Trimming cost V 3 bases and J 3 bases, with 16 bases left between them. CDR3 sequence (DNA): TGCAGTGCTAGGCAGGGAACAGGGCAAACAGATACGCAGTATTTT. This translates into CSARQGTGQTDTQYF.

The sample holds a few counts of this clonotype. This chain joins TRBV19 and TRBJ2-1; unclear D gene. Trimming stripped 2 bases from V and 3 bases from J, with 5 bases between. The CDR3 has 13 residues. Per germline, CDR1 LNHDA and CDR2 SQIVND (reference sequence). CDR3: CASSISVYNEQFF. The CDR3 nucleotides read TGTGCCAGTAGTATATCGGTCTACAATGAGCAGTTCTTC.

This chain joins TRBV7-9 and TRBJ2-7; 9 bases agree with TRBD2. With 5 bases clipped from V and 4 bases from J, the junction kept 6 bases outside the gene matches. Germline assignment: CDR1 SEHNR and CDR2 FQNEAQ (reference sequence). The CDR3 spans 14 residues. CDR3 protein: CASSQSGRMYEQYF. The CDR3 bases are TGTGCCAGCAGCCAGAGCGGGAGGATGTACGAGCAGTACTTC.

This clonotype was observed a few times. V is TRBV20-1 and J is TRBJ2-1; 8 nucleotides match TRBD2. Germline V CDR1 and CDR2: DFQATT, SNEGSKA (reference sequence). V lost 3 bases and J lost 4; bases outside the gene matches: 8. The CDR3 has 15 amino acids. CDR3: CSASWAGGGYNEQFF. As DNA, the CDR3 is TGCAGTGCTAGTTGGGCGGGAGGCGGGTACAATGAGCAGTTCTTC.

CDR3 amino acids: CASSYDGGNTEAFF. The CDR3 bases are TGTGCCAGCTCTTACGACGGGGGGAACACTGAAGCTTTCTTT. The genes are TRBV18 and TRBJ1-1; the D gene is possibly TRBD1 (5 bases). This CDR3 spans 14 amino acids. Per the germline V gene, CDR1 is KGHSH and CDR2 is LQKENI. Trimming took off 6 bases at V and 1 base at J, with 12 bases between the two ends.

This clonotype was detected a few times. The CDR3: CASSAFGGNTGELFF. The CDR3 DNA sequence: TGTGCCAGCAGTGCTTTTGGCGGGAACACCGGGGAGCTGTTTTTT. V is TRBV2 and J is TRBJ2-2, with unresolved D. V dropped 4 bases and J dropped 1 base, with 10 bases sitting between them. There are 15 residues in the CDR3. Germline loops: CDR1 SNHLY, CDR2 FYNNEI.

This clonotype was counted between two and nine times. CDR3 sequence: CASSSSGGIPNEQFF. The CDR3 bases are TGTGCCAGTAGTAGTTCGGGAGGAATCCCCAATGAGCAGTTCTTC. The V and J genes are TRBV19 and TRBJ2-5, with 7 positions matching TRBD2. The J call is doubtful: the DNA matches TRBJ2-1 better. The length of the CDR3 is 15 residues. Germline V gene data show CDR1 as LNHDA and CDR2 as SQIVND (reference sequence).

The CDR3 loop reads CASSSRTGVDTQYF. CDR3 in DNA: TGCGCCAGCAGCTCCCGGACAGGGGTAGATACGCAGTATTTT. V gene TRBV5-1 combines with J gene TRBJ2-3; 9 bases fit TRBD1. The CDR3 sequence is 14 residues long. The ends lost 3 bases at V and 5 bases at J; junction bases unmatched: 4. Germline V lookup: CDR1 SGHRS, CDR2 YFSETQ.

This clonotype was counted only a few times. This chain joins TRBV15 and TRBJ2-1; 12 bases are a match to TRBD2. Germline CDR1 and CDR2: LNHNV and YYDKDF (reference sequence). This CDR3 region has 17 residues. Trimming removed 0 bases from V and 6 bases from J; junction bases left unmatched: 6. CDR3 loop: CATSRDYPSGRANEQFF. The CDR3 DNA is TGTGCCACCAGCAGAGATTATCCTAGCGGGAGGGCCAATGAGCAGTTCTTC.

There are a few counts of this clonotype. The V gene is TRBV6-2 or TRBV6-3, the J gene TRBJ2-7, with TRBD1 identical over 8 bases. The CDR3 consists of 15 residues. With V trimmed by 2 bases and J by 2 bases, 5 bases remained unmatched. The germline V gene has CDR1 MNHEY and CDR2 SVGEGT. CDR3: CASSYGQGNPYEQYF. CDR3 nucleotide sequence: TGTGCCAGCAGTTACGGACAGGGAAATCCCTACGAGCAGTACTTC.

This rearrangement joins TRBV24-1 to TRBJ2-5, with a tentative D call TRBD2 (5 bases). The J call may not be correct, given that the DNA end is closer to TRBJ2-1. This CDR3 has 15 amino acids. CDR1 and CDR2 from the germline V gene are KGHDR and SFDVKD. Here the CDR3 DNA reads TGTGCCACCAGTGACTCCCAACTAGGAAACAATGAGCAGTTCTTC. Amino acid sequence: CATSDSQLGNNEQFF.

Only one count was recorded for this clonotype. The V and J genes are TRBV9 and TRBJ2-3, with D tentatively TRBD2 (6 bases). The germline gives CDR1 SGDLS, CDR2 YYNGEE. V was shortened by 0 bases and J by 2 bases, with 10 bases between the two germline ends. This CDR3 contains 15 residues. The CDR3 DNA follows: TGTGCCAGCAGCGTAGCGGGGGACTTCACAGATACGCAGTATTTT. Protein product: CASSVAGDFTDTQYF.

This clonotype was counted many times. J is TRBJ2-5 and V is TRBV28; D is ambiguous. Germline CDR1 is MDHEN and CDR2 is SYDVKM. Trimming took off 3 bases at V and 4 bases at J, with 6 bases between the two ends. The CDR3 is made up of 12 amino acids. The CDR3 coding sequence is TGTGCCAGCAGTTTGCTGTCAGAGACCCAGTACTTC. This translates into CASSLLSETQYF.